These 10 T cell receptor beta chains were all obtained from the same sample, sequenced in a study of monozygotic twins with inflammatory bowel disease. TCRdb reprocessed the 5' RACE reads and stores each CDR3 protein as one record, lacking DNA. The sample table includes 200,000 to 250,000 distinct CDR3 sequences. Sequencing was done on a sample of blood. These receptors came from a human donor with ulcerative colitis or Crohn's disease, or a healthy co-twin of an affected twin (not recorded which).

J is TRBJ2-2 and V is TRBV3-1; TCRdb lists TRBD1, though no DNA is available to test this call. The CDR3 loop spans 15 amino acids. Germline values: CDR1 LGHDT, CDR2 YNNKEL (reference sequence). This CDR3 is CASSHTGVGTGELFF.

The chain links TRBV5-1 to TRBJ1-1. Germline V gives CDR1 SGHRS, CDR2 YFSETQ. The length of the CDR3 is 14 residues. CDR3 sequence reads: CASSSRPTDTEAFF.

This chain joins TRBV5-1 and TRBJ2-3; TCRdb's D call, TRBD1, is unchecked because there is no DNA. Germline V CDR1 and CDR2: SGHRS, YFSETQ. This CDR3 is 13 amino acids long. CDR3 region: CASSFSGADTQYF.

The rearrangement uses TRBV6-5 and TRBJ1-2; as DNA is missing, the TRBD1 call by TCRdb cannot be tested. CDR3 length equals 13 residues. Germline CDR1 MNHEY, CDR2 SVGAGI. The CDR3 region is CASSDSPNYGYTF.

The chain links TRBV7-2 to TRBJ2-6; TCRdb selects TRBD1, and the lack of DNA leaves this call unchecked. The CDR3 totals 15 residues. Germline CDR1 SGHTA, CDR2 FQGNSA. CDR3 sequence: CASSLAGGRFNVLTF.

The V call is TRBV20-1, the J call TRBJ2-7; TCRdb's D call of TRBD2 is untestable without DNA. In germline, CDR1 is DFQATT, CDR2 SNEGSKA (reference sequence). The CDR3 contains 15 residues. The CDR3 loop is CSARRAGGTGYEQYF.

The chain couples TRBV7-9 to TRBJ1-3; the TRBD1 assignment by TCRdb is unverifiable without DNA. This CDR3 comprises 17 residues. Per the germline V gene, CDR1 is SEHNR and CDR2 is FQNEAQ (reference sequence). Here the CDR3 reads CASSTRQVVSSGNTIYF.

The chain is built from TRBV5-4 and TRBJ2-1; checking the TCRdb D call of TRBD2 is not possible without DNA. The CDR3 sequence is 16 residues long. The germline V gene encodes CDR1 SGHNT and CDR2 YYREEE (reference sequence). CDR3 region: CASSFAGASGGHEQFF.

The rearrangement joins TRBV10-3 to TRBJ1-4. CDR1 and CDR2 from the germline V gene are ENHRY and SYGVKD. The CDR3 is 14 amino acids. The CDR3 here is CAISRSVGNEKLFF.

The V gene is TRBV6-1, the J gene TRBJ1-4; TCRdb's assignment of TRBD1 cannot be checked, as there is no DNA. The CDR3 consists of 14 residues. CDR1 and CDR2 from the germline V gene are MNHNS and SASEGT. CDR3 protein: CASSEPRQIEKLFF.